This is a list of T cell receptor beta chains from one sample in a study of blood T cell repertoires in COVID-19. Only in-frame clones appear in the TCRdb table, and some are missing; sequencing was by immunoSEQ multiplex PCR. The repertoire consists of about 150,000 clones, with around 79% occurring once and the leading ten covering about 1.8%. The sequencing sample was made of peripheral blood. The receptors were sampled from a man aged 80 or over with acute or convalescent COVID-19. The CDR3 runs from the conserved cysteine through the conserved F or W. D genes are given only for firm matches. Size is stated for part of the rows, as once, few or many counts, or as a class when the clone is expanded.

j_gene: TRBJ1-1
d_gene: -
v_gene: TRBV5-1
abundance: -
CDR3aa: CASSLFGPGGSGTEAFF
CDR3nt: TGCGCCAGCAGCTTGTTCGGGCCGGGGGGGAGTGGCACTGAAGCTTTCTTT

j_gene: TRBJ1-1
d_gene: -
v_gene: TRBV28
abundance: -
CDR3aa: CASSPGDMNTEAFF
CDR3nt: TGTGCCAGCAGTCCCGGTGATATGAACACTGAAGCTTTCTTT

j_gene: TRBJ2-3
d_gene: TRBD1
v_gene: TRBV7-6
abundance: -
CDR3aa: CASSQGTVPTDTQYF
CDR3nt: TGTGCCAGCAGCCAAGGGACAGTTCCCACAGATACGCAGTATTTT

j_gene: TRBJ1-2
d_gene: -
v_gene: TRBV3-1/TRBV3-2
abundance: once
CDR3aa: CASSQVEAGYTF
CDR3nt: TGTGCCAGCAGCCAGGTGGAGGCTGGCTACACCTTC

j_gene: TRBJ2-5
d_gene: -
v_gene: TRBV2
abundance: -
CDR3aa: CASSPGRGGQETQYF
CDR3nt: TGTGCCAGCAGTCCAGGTCGAGGAGGGCAAGAGACCCAGTACTTC

j_gene: TRBJ2-3
d_gene: TRBD1
v_gene: TRBV7-2
abundance: -
CDR3aa: CASSTPNRGDTQYF
CDR3nt: TGTGCCAGCAGCACACCCAACAGGGGGGATACGCAGTATTTT

j_gene: TRBJ1-3
d_gene: -
v_gene: TRBV6-5
abundance: -
CDR3aa: CASRNRGRSGNTIYF
CDR3nt: TGTGCCAGCAGGAACCGCGGTCGCTCTGGAAACACCATATATTTT

j_gene: TRBJ2-6
d_gene: -
v_gene: TRBV4-1
abundance: -
CDR3aa: CASSQLAQILPSGANVLTF
CDR3nt: TGCGCCAGCAGCCAACTAGCGCAAATTCTGCCCTCTGGGGCCAACGTCCTGACTTTC

j_gene: TRBJ2-4
d_gene: TRBD2
v_gene: TRBV9
abundance: -
CDR3aa: CASSVKDGGAKNIQYF
CDR3nt: TGTGCCAGCAGCGTAAAGGACGGGGGGGCCAAAAACATTCAGTACTTC

j_gene: TRBJ1-1
d_gene: -
v_gene: TRBV6-2/TRBV6-3
abundance: once
CDR3aa: CASSHQGGGDTEAFF
CDR3nt: TGTGCCAGCAGTCACCAGGGCGGCGGGGACACTGAAGCTTTCTTT

j_gene: TRBJ2-4
d_gene: TRBD2
v_gene: TRBV19
abundance: -
CDR3aa: CASSWDRGGGNIQYF
CDR3nt: TGTGCCAGTAGTTGGGATCGGGGGGGCGGAAACATTCAGTACTTC

j_gene: TRBJ2-1
d_gene: -
v_gene: TRBV29-1
abundance: -
CDR3aa: CSVATLEQFF
CDR3nt: TGCAGCGTAGCTACTTTGGAGCAGTTCTTC

j_gene: TRBJ1-3
d_gene: TRBD1
v_gene: TRBV10-3
abundance: few
CDR3aa: CAIRPSTGDSGNTIYF
CDR3nt: TGTGCCATCAGACCCTCTACAGGGGACTCTGGAAACACCATATATTTT

j_gene: TRBJ1-3
d_gene: -
v_gene: TRBV18
abundance: -
CDR3aa: CASSPPSRTAGNTIYF
CDR3nt: TGTGCCAGCTCACCGCCTAGCAGGACCGCCGGAAACACCATATATTTT

j_gene: TRBJ2-5
d_gene: TRBD2
v_gene: TRBV5-1
abundance: few
CDR3aa: CASSSFPGTSGGVLETQYF
CDR3nt: TGCGCCAGCAGCTCGTTTCCCGGGACTAGCGGGGGGGTCCTCGAGACCCAGTACTTC

j_gene: TRBJ2-3
d_gene: TRBD2
v_gene: TRBV9
abundance: -
CDR3aa: CASSVVTSGGIGTDTQYF
CDR3nt: TGTGCCAGCAGCGTGGTGACTAGCGGGGGGATCGGCACAGATACGCAGTATTTT

j_gene: TRBJ1-2
d_gene: -
v_gene: TRBV7-6
abundance: -
CDR3aa: CASSSPAGGGYTF
CDR3nt: TGTGCCAGCAGCTCGCCCGCGGGGGGTGGCTACACCTTC

j_gene: TRBJ2-7
d_gene: -
v_gene: TRBV12-3/TRBV12-4
abundance: -
CDR3aa: CASMMTGYEQYF
CDR3nt: TGTGCCAGCATGATGACTGGATACGAGCAGTACTTC

j_gene: TRBJ1-5
d_gene: TRBD1
v_gene: TRBV29-1
abundance: -
CDR3aa: CSAGTGDQPQHF
CDR3nt: TGCAGCGCCGGGACAGGGGATCAGCCCCAGCATTTT

j_gene: TRBJ2-3
d_gene: -
v_gene: TRBV19
abundance: -
CDR3aa: CASSITRERSTDTQYF
CDR3nt: TGTGCCAGTAGTATAACCCGAGAGAGATCCACAGATACGCAGTATTTT

j_gene: TRBJ1-6
d_gene: TRBD1
v_gene: TRBV7-9
abundance: -
CDR3aa: CASSPDRVSPLHF
CDR3nt: TGTGCCAGCAGCCCGGACAGGGTGTCACCCCTCCACTTT

j_gene: TRBJ2-5
d_gene: TRBD2
v_gene: TRBV3-1/TRBV3-2
abundance: -
CDR3aa: CASRAGGSRETQYF
CDR3nt: TGTGCCAGCAGGGCCGGGGGGTCTCGAGAGACCCAGTACTTC

j_gene: TRBJ1-4
d_gene: TRBD1
v_gene: TRBV3-1/TRBV3-2
abundance: -
CDR3aa: CASSQSDRATNEKLFF
CDR3nt: TGTGCCAGCAGCCAGAGTGACAGGGCGACTAATGAAAAACTGTTTTTT

j_gene: TRBJ1-2
d_gene: TRBD1
v_gene: TRBV6-4
abundance: -
CDR3aa: CASRETGSNGYTF
CDR3nt: TGTGCCAGCAGAGAGACAGGGTCAAATGGCTACACCTTC

j_gene: TRBJ1-1
d_gene: -
v_gene: TRBV14
abundance: -
CDR3aa: CASSRTAYTEAFF
CDR3nt: TGTGCCAGCAGCCGGACAGCCTATACTGAAGCTTTCTTT

j_gene: TRBJ1-2
d_gene: TRBD1
v_gene: TRBV19
abundance: -
CDR3aa: CASVPGQGIRNYGYTF
CDR3nt: TGTGCCAGTGTTCCGGGACAGGGGATACGGAACTATGGCTACACCTTC

j_gene: TRBJ2-5
d_gene: TRBD2
v_gene: TRBV10-1
abundance: -
CDR3aa: CASSGPAGAQYF
CDR3nt: TGCGCCAGCAGTGGCCCCGCGGGGGCCCAGTACTTC

j_gene: TRBJ1-2
d_gene: -
v_gene: TRBV4-2
abundance: -
CDR3aa: CASWGDGAYGYTF
CDR3nt: TGTGCCAGCTGGGGGGACGGCGCCTATGGCTACACCTTC

j_gene: TRBJ1-4
d_gene: TRBD1
v_gene: TRBV11-2
abundance: -
CDR3aa: CASSGQGASVNEKLFF
CDR3nt: TGTGCCAGCTCAGGACAGGGGGCTTCGGTTAATGAAAAACTGTTTTTT

j_gene: TRBJ2-4
d_gene: -
v_gene: TRBV5-6
abundance: -
CDR3aa: CASSLKGGIENIQYF
CDR3nt: TGTGCCAGCAGCTTGAAAGGCGGTATAGAAAACATTCAGTACTTC